This TCR beta chain was retrieved from a study of blood T cell repertoires in COVID-19. V was clipped by 0 bases and J by 8 bases, with 11 bases between them. The germline CDR1 and CDR2 sequences are SGHKS and YYEKEE (reference sequence). The CDR3 is 14 residues long. Original processing methods: Reference gene primer amplification gave estimated nucleated cell counts. Some clones are missing from TCRdb's copy, which holds only in-frame ones; the method was immunoSEQ multiplex PCR. V, J and clone size are those of that table, while D and trimming were read from the DNA. The table shows some 180,000 clones, with around 83% occurring only once. Enrolled through a virtual design, the participants were between about 18 and 100 years of age and came from about two dozen US areas. Cohorts were assigned according to the clinical history that participants reported. Before they entered the study, exposed participants had met a COVID-19 case within 2 weeks.

The TCR comes from a woman aged 25 to 39 who had been exposed to COVID-19. Sequenced sample: PBMCs or T cells enriched from blood (not recorded which). The gene calls are TRBV5-5 and TRBJ1-4, with D tentatively TRBD1 (6 bases). CDR3 nucleotides: TGTGCCAGCAGCTTGGCCCCTAGGGGGGAAAAACTGTTTTTT. This sequence encodes CASSLAPRGEKLFF.